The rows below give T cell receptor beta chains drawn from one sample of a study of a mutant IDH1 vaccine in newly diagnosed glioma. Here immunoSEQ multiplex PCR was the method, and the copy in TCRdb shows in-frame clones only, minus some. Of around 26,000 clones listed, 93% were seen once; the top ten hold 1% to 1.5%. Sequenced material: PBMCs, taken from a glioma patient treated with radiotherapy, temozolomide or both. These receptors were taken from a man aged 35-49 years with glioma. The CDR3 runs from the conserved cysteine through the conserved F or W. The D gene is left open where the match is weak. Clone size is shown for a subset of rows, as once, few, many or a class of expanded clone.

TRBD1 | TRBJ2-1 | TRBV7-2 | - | TGTGCCAGCAGCTTAGAAGGGACAGGATTTACCAATGAGCAGTTCTTC | CASSLEGTGFTNEQFF
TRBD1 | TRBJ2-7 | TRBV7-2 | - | TGTGCCAGCAGCCCACGAGACAGGGGGCGAGCCGAGCAGTACTTC | CASSPRDRGRAEQYF
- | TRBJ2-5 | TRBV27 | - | TGTGCCAGCAGTTTAGCGGGACCTCAAGAGACCCAGTACTTC | CASSLAGPQETQYF
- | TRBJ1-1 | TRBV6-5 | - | TGTGCCAGCAGTTTTCAAGGGCAGAACACTGAAGCTTTCTTT | CASSFQGQNTEAFF
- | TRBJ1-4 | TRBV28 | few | TGTGCCAGCAGTGTGGGGGACTCAGGGGCCGAAAAACTGTTTTTT | CASSVGDSGAEKLFF
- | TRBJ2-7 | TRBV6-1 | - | TGTGCCAGCAGTGCCTCCCGTGTTGGTTACGAGCAGTACTTC | CASSASRVGYEQYF
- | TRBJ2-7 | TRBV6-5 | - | TGTGCCAGCTCGGCTTCGGGCTACGAGCAGTACTTC | CASSASGYEQYF
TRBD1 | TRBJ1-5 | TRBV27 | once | TGTGCCAGCAGGGGACAGGGGAATGGGCCCCAGCATTTT | CASRGQGNGPQHF
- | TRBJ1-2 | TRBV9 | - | TGTGCCAGCAGCGCCCATCGGGGAGACTATGGCTACACCTTC | CASSAHRGDYGYTF
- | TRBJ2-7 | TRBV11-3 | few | TGTGCCAGCAGCTTACGGGTTGGGTACGAGCAGTACTTC | CASSLRVGYEQYF
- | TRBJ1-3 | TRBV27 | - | TGTGCCAGCAGTTTGGACGGGGTCTCTGGAAACACCATATATTTT | CASSLDGVSGNTIYF
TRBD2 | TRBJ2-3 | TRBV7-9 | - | TGTGCCAGCAGCTACTCCGGGACTAGCGGGGGGACGGATACGCAGTATTTT | CASSYSGTSGGTDTQYF
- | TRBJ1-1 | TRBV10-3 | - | TGTGCCATCAGTGAGTCGAGGCGCACTGAAGCTTTCTTT | CAISESRRTEAFF
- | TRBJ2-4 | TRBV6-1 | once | TGTGCCAGCAGTGAAGTTAGAGCCAAAAACATTCAGTACTTC | CASSEVRAKNIQYF
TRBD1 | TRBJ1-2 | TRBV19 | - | TGTGCCATTGGACAGGCTAACTATGGCTACACCTTC | CAIGQANYGYTF
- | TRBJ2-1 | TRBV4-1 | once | TGCGCCAGCAGCCAAGGATACAATGAGCAGTTCTTC | CASSQGYNEQFF
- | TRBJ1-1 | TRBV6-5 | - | TGTGCCAGCAGTATGACAGGCACTGAAGCTTTCTTT | CASSMTGTEAFF
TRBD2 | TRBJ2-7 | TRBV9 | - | TGTGCCAGCAGCGTAGGGGCTAGCGGGGGAAACGAGCAGTACTTC | CASSVGASGGNEQYF
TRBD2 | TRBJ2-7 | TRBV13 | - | TGTGCCAGCAGCATCGGGACTAGCGTAGGCGAGCAGTACTTC | CASSIGTSVGEQYF
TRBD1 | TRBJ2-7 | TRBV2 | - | TGTGCCAGCAGTGCCTCGGGACAGGGGGCCGAGCAGTACTTC | CASSASGQGAEQYF
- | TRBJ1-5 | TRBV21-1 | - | TGTGCCAGCAGCGACGACAAATATAGCAATCAGCCCCAGCATTTT | CASSDDKYSNQPQHF
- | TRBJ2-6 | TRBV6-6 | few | TGTGCCAGCAGTTACTCGAGCCCTGGGGCCAACGTCCTGACTTTC | CASSYSSPGANVLTF
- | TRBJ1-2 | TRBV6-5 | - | TGTGCCAGCAGTGCGGGACCGCGGGGCTACACCTTC | CASSAGPRGYTF
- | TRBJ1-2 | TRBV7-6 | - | TGTGCCAGCAGCCCAAGGGGAGGAGATTCTAACTATGGCTACACCTTC | CASSPRGGDSNYGYTF
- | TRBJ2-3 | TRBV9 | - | TGTGCCAGCAGCGTAGAAAAGGCGGTGTCAGACACAGATACGCAGTATTTT | CASSVEKAVSDTDTQYF
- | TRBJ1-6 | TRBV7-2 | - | TGTGCCAGCAGCACAACAGGGAACTATAATTCACCCCTCCACTTT | CASSTTGNYNSPLHF
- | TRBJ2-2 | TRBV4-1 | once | TGCGCCAGCAGCCAAGACCAGGGGTCGGTCACCGGGGAGCTGTTTTTT | CASSQDQGSVTGELFF
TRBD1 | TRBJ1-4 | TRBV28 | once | TGTGCCAGCAGCGCCGACAGGGGGAATGAAAAACTGTTTTTT | CASSADRGNEKLFF
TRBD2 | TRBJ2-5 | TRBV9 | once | TGTGCCAGCAGCCCGTGGGACTACACACAAGAGACCCAGTACTTC | CASSPWDYTQETQYF
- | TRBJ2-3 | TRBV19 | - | TGTGCCAGTAGTATCGCCTTGAGCACAGATACGCAGTATTTT | CASSIALSTDTQYF
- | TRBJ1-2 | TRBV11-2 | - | TGTGCCAGCAGCTTAGGCAAATACCTCTATGGCTACACCTTC | CASSLGKYLYGYTF
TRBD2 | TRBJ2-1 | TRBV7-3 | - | TGTGCCAGCAGCCGGGAGGCTAACAATGAGCAGTTCTTC | CASSREANNEQFF
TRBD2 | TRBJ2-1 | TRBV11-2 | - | TGTGCCAGCAGCCCTTCTGGCGGGGGGGACAGACAGTTCTTC | CASSPSGGGDRQFF
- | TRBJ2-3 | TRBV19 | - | TGTGCCAGTAGTACCCGTGCTAGGACAGACACAGATACGCAGTATTTT | CASSTRARTDTDTQYF
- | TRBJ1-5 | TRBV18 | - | TGTGCCAGCTCACCAACAGGGAATCAGCCCCAGCATTTT | CASSPTGNQPQHF
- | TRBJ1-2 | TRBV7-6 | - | TGTGCCAGCAGCTTAGGGGCAGAAGGTCACTATGGCTACACCTTC | CASSLGAEGHYGYTF
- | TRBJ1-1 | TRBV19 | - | TGTGCCAGTAGTATTGTCCAGGGTTCCACTGAAGCTTTCTTT | CASSIVQGSTEAFF
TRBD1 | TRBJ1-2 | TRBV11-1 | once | TGTGCCAGCAGCTCGACAGGGGGCAGCTATGGCTACACCTTC | CASSSTGGSYGYTF
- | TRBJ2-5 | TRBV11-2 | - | TGTGCCAGCAGCCCTAGGACATTCCAAGAGACCCAGTACTTC | CASSPRTFQETQYF
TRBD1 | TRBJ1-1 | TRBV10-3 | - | TGTGCCATCACCCCGGACAGGGAAGCTTTCTTT | CAITPDREAFF
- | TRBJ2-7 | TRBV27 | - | TGTGCCAGCGGGTTACCGAGCTCCTACGAGCAGTACTTC | CASGLPSSYEQYF
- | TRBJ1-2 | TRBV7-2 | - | TGTGCCAGCAGCCCGGGAAAGCCCATAAGAGGCTACACCTTC | CASSPGKPIRGYTF
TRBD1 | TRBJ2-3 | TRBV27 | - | TGTGCCAGCAGGACTAACCAGGGGGCGACAGATACGCAGTATTTT | CASRTNQGATDTQYF
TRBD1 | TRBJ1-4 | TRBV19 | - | TGTGCCAGTACCCTCGTTACAGGGGCCGGTAATGAAAAACTGTTTTTT | CASTLVTGAGNEKLFF
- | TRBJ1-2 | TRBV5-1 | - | TGCGCCAGCAGCTTGGGCCAGTCGGGACACGGCTACACCTTC | CASSLGQSGHGYTF